These 15 T cell receptor beta chains share one sample of origin, sequenced in a study of blood T cell repertoires in COVID-19. Profiling relied on immunoSEQ multiplex PCR, and the TCRdb table lists in-frame clones only, not all of them. The sample comprises some 310,000 clones, around nine tenths of which are singletons, and about a tenth rests with the top ten. Sequenced material: PBMCs or T cells enriched from blood (not recorded which). The receptors here all came from a woman in her twenties or thirties who had recovered from COVID-19.

The rearrangement uses TRBV4-1 and TRBJ2-1, with D perhaps TRBD1 (6 bases). The CDR3 length is 14 residues. Trimming pared 0 bases from V and 10 bases from J, leaving 13 bases between. CDR1 is MGHRA, CDR2 YSYEKL, per germline. The CDR3 coding sequence is TGCGCCAGCAGCCAAGATGTGGTCGGGACAGAGCAGTTCTTC. Residues: CASSQDVVGTEQFF.

The rearrangement links TRBV5-5 to TRBJ2-2; D not resolved. The CDR3 extends over 16 amino acids. Germline V gene data show CDR1 as SGHKS and CDR2 as YYEKEE (reference sequence). Trimming removed 3 bases at V and 0 bases at J, with 12 bases between. The CDR3 nucleotides are TGTGCCAGCAGCTGGCGAGGAATGTCGAACACCGGGGAGCTGTTTTTT. This translates into CASSWRGMSNTGELFF.

The gene calls are TRBV19 and TRBJ1-1; 7 bases match TRBD1. The CDR3 consists of 13 residues. Germline loops: CDR1 LNHDA, CDR2 SQIVND (reference sequence). V lost 9 bases and J lost 3; bases outside the gene matches: 7. The CDR3 DNA reads TGTGCCAGCGTGATTACAGGGGACACTGAAGCTTTCTTT. Its protein product is CASVITGDTEAFF.

This chain connects TRBV4-1 to TRBJ2-2; possibly TRBD2 for D (5 bases). V was pared by 4 bases and J by 6 bases, with 24 bases between. CDR1 MGHRA and CDR2 YSYEKL come from the germline V gene. The CDR3 is 18 amino acids. The CDR3 coding sequence is TGCGCCAGCAGCCCGCACCTTAGAGGGAGAGTGTTCGCCGGGGAGCTGTTTTTT. Its protein product is CASSPHLRGRVFAGELFF.

This chain uses TRBV5-8 with TRBJ1-5; TRBD1 agrees at 11 bases. Germline values: CDR1 SGHTS, CDR2 YDEGEE. The length of the CDR3 is 14 residues. V lost 5 bases to trimming and J lost 6 bases; unmatched junction nucleotides: 4. This CDR3 is CASRRTGGGQPQHF. For the CDR3, the DNA is TGTGCCAGCAGGCGGACAGGGGGCGGTCAGCCCCAGCATTTT.

The rearrangement joins TRBV27 to TRBJ2-7; D perhaps matches TRBD1 (5 bases). Germline-derived CDR1 and CDR2 are MNHEY and SMNVEV (reference sequence). This CDR3 contains 16 residues. The V and J ends lost 2 bases and 0 bases respectively, with 14 bases between them. The CDR3 DNA sequence: TGTGCCAGCAGTTTAAGGGGCAGGCCTGACTCCTACGAGCAGTACTTC. This translates into CASSLRGRPDSYEQYF.

The chain employs TRBV4-2 and TRBJ1-2, with 9 bases aligning to TRBD1. The germline gives CDR1 LGHNA, CDR2 YNFKEQ. Trimming took 5 bases from V and 10 from J; bases not matched to a gene: 11. The CDR3 is made up of 14 amino acids. The CDR3 bases are TGTGCCAGCAGCGAGGGGACAGGGTGGGCTATCTACACCTTC. Protein sequence: CASSEGTGWAIYTF.

The chain uses TRBV7-2 and TRBJ2-2; tentative D call: TRBD2 (5 bases). The germline gives CDR1 SGHTA, CDR2 FQGNSA. V was cut by 5 bases and J by 4 bases, with 23 bases left in between. This CDR3 has 18 amino acids. CDR3 in DNA: TGTGCCAGCAGCATAAAATATGAAGGGCTAGCTGGCACCGGGGAGCTGTTTTTT. Translated, it gives CASSIKYEGLAGTGELFF.

This clone was seen only a few times. The V call is TRBV4-1, the J call TRBJ2-5, with D maybe TRBD2 (5 bases). The CDR3 totals 13 residues. From germline, CDR1 is MGHRA and CDR2 YSYEKL. Trimming shortened V by 2 bases and J by 5 bases, and 9 bases separated the two germline ends. CDR3 in DNA: TGCGCCAGCAGCCAACCCTGGGAGGAGACCCAGTACTTC. Translation: CASSQPWEETQYF.

The count of this clone is one. CDR3 protein: CASSPLSTSQETQYF. In DNA, the CDR3 is TGTGCCAGCAGCCCGTTATCGACTTCTCAAGAGACCCAGTACTTC. The V call is TRBV3-1 (or the pseudogene TRBV3-2), the J call TRBJ2-5; no firm D call. The CDR3 is 15 amino acids. Trimming cost V 4 bases and J 2 bases, with 14 bases left between them. Germline CDR1 is LGHDT and CDR2 is YNNKEL (reference sequence).

The chain employs TRBV6-2 or TRBV6-3 and TRBJ1-5; no reliable D call. Germline assignment: CDR1 MNHEY and CDR2 SVGEGT. The V end lost 1 base, the J end lost 4 bases, and 8 bases lay between the germline ends. There are 14 residues in the CDR3. CDR3 DNA sequence: TGTGCCAGCAGTTACTTTGGCAGTAATCAGCCCCAGCATTTT. It yields the protein CASSYFGSNQPQHF.

The chain has TRBV9 and TRBJ2-3; 9 bases align to TRBD2. With 0 bases clipped from V and 0 bases from J, the junction kept 2 bases outside the gene matches. The CDR3 runs 16 residues. Germline CDR1 SGDLS, CDR2 YYNGEE. Here the CDR3 reads CASSVALAGSTDTQYF. The CDR3 nucleotides are TGTGCCAGCAGCGTAGCCCTAGCGGGAAGCACAGATACGCAGTATTTT.

A single count supports this clone. Other nucleotide sequences from this sample produce the same CDR3. The rearrangement joins TRBV2 to TRBJ1-5; 7 positions match TRBD1. CDR3 length: 14 amino acids. The ends lost 2 bases at V and 2 bases at J; junction bases unmatched: 0. Germline V lookup: CDR1 SNHLY, CDR2 FYNNEI. The CDR3 nucleotides are TGTGCCAGCAGTGAACAGGGGGGCAATCAGCCCCAGCATTTT. This gives the protein CASSEQGGNQPQHF. Based on the CDR3 plus reference TRBV2 and TRBJ1-5, the full variable domain is EPEVTQTPSHQVTQMGQEVILRCVPISNHLYFYWYRQILGQKVEFLVSFYNNEISEKSEIFDDQFSVERPDGSNFTLKIRSTKLEDSAMYFCASSEQGGNQPQHFGDGTRLSIL.

The CDR3 sequence: CASSKLDSSNYEQYF. The DNA of the CDR3 is TGTGCCAGCAGTAAACTCGACTCCTCCAACTACGAGCAGTACTTC. The rearrangement uses TRBV6-6 and TRBJ2-7; D gene uncertain. V was trimmed by 5 bases and J by 3 bases, leaving 17 bases between them. In germline, CDR1 is MNHNY, CDR2 SVGAGI (reference sequence). This CDR3 region has 15 residues.

This clone was observed once. CDR3 bases: TGTGCCAGCAGCAAAGGAGATAGGCCCCCGGGGACTGAAGCTTTCTTT. Its protein is CASSKGDRPPGTEAFF. The V and J genes are TRBV27 and TRBJ1-1, with no clear D. The germline V gene has CDR1 MNHEY and CDR2 SMNVEV (reference sequence). This CDR3 has 16 residues. Trimming took 6 bases from V and 5 from J, leaving 22 bases between them.